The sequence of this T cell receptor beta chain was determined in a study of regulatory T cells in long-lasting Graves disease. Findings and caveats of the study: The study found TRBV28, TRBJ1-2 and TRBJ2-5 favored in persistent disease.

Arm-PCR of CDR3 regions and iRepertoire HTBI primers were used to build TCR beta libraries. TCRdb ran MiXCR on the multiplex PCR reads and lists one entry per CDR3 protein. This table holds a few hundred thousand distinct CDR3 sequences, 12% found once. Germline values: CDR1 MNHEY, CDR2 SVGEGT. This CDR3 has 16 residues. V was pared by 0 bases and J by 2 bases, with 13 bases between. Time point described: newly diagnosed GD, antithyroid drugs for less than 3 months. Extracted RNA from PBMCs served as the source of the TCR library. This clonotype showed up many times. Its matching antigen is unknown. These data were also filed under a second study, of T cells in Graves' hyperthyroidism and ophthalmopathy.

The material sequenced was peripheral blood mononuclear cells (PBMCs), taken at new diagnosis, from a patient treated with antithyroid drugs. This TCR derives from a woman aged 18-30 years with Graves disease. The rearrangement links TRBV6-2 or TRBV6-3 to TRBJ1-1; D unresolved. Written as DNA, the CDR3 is TGTGCCAGCAGTTACTCGGCTCTGAGAGTCAACACTGAAGCTTTCTTT. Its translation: CASSYSALRVNTEAFF.